This record looks at one T cell receptor (beta chain) sequence and its context. Its target is unknown. This specimen belongs to a study of T cell responses to AZD1222 COVID-19 vaccine. Study-level findings and limits: At baseline, just 6 or 7 AZD1222 recipients tested seropositive. Donor demographics were predominantly white British with a female majority; clonal diversity may be underestimated.

Clones were sequenced by immunoSEQ multiplex PCR, and TCRdb holds only the in-frame ones, with some missing. The sample has about 120,000 clones, just over 85% seen once; the top ten hold about 8.8%. V was clipped by 0 bases and J by 1 base; unmatched bases: 8. This CDR3 has 18 amino acids. Per germline, CDR1 MGHRA and CDR2 YSYEKL. V and J are TRBV4-1 and TRBJ1-5; 8 bases fit TRBD1. This TCR derives from an adult in good health. Sequences were derived from peripheral blood, sampled on day 0 of AZD1222 vaccination. CDR3: CASSQETAGGRSNQPQHF. DNA of the CDR3: TGCGCCAGCAGCCAAGAGACCGCAGGGGGCAGGAGCAATCAGCCCCAGCATTTT.